This T cell receptor beta chain emerged from a study of CD8+CD57+ T cells in acquired aplastic anemia. This clonotype was recorded at least ten times. For CDR3 and TCR beta VDJ profiling, genomic DNA was the template used. Using its own MiXCR run on the reads, TCRdb lists one record per CDR3 protein. The data contain about 180,000 distinct CDR3 sequences, 45% to 55% of them singletons. It was patients with CD8+CD57+ cell expansion by flow cytometry who were chosen for sequencing. This CDR3 contains 14 residues. Germline V gene sequence: CDR1 SGHRS, CDR2 YFSETQ. Trimming took 4 bases from V and 10 from J; bases not matched to a gene: 8.

The specimen was sorted CD4+, CD8+, or CD8+CD57+ T cells (not recorded which) from PBMCs. V usage is TRBV5-1 and J usage is TRBJ2-1; 10 bases agree with TRBD2. The clonotype originates from a human donor with aplastic anemia. The DNA of the CDR3 is TGCGCCAGCAGCAATACCCTAGCGGGGGTCGAGCAGTTCTTC. Its protein is CASSNTLAGVEQFF.